The present T cell receptor beta chain was sequenced within a study of cytomegalovirus exposure and HLA in healthy donors. With 5 bases removed from V and 2 bases from J, the gap between germline ends came to 7 bases. The CDR3 is 14 amino acids. Germline V gene data show CDR1 as MNHEY and CDR2 as SVGAGI. 60 Vbeta and 13 Jbeta primers were used in PCR. Data came from immunoSEQ multiplex PCR; TCRdb stores just in-frame clones and leaves some out. The listing contains tens of thousands of clones. A word on this clone: Its antigen is unidentified. Distinct nucleotide sequences in the sample also encode this CDR3.

Findings and limits, study-wide: Listed as cytomegalovirus-associated were 164 TCR beta chains. Available immune exposure information was restricted to CMV serostatus only. In vitro assays verified that a few CMV-associated chains recognized CMV antigens specifically.

Sequenced material: PBMCs. The sequence derives from a man between 18 and 29 years old in good health and CMV-seropositive. This rearrangement joins TRBV6-5 to TRBJ1-6; D might be TRBD1 (5 bases). As DNA, the CDR3 is TGTGCCAGCAGTGCGGGACCCTATAATTCACCCCTCCACTTT. This codes for CASSAGPYNSPLHF.